This TCR beta chain is drawn from a study of Ad26.COV2.S vaccination and SARS-CoV-2 variants. Study-level results: Measures of TCR breadth and depth may have fallen short of total T cell responses.

As concerns this clone: What it binds is not known.

Clones were read by immunoSEQ multiplex PCR, and TCRdb kept only the in-frame ones, dropping some. The repertoire holds over 400,000 clones, with around 91% as singletons. Treatment defined: approximately 18 received Ad26.COV2.S at low or high dose, single or two shots; a few received placebo; per-sample allocation not given. Sampling happened 63 days after the first vaccine or placebo injection. The study used a vaccine consisting of an Ad26 vector that expressed Wuhan-strain SARS-CoV-2 spike. The material was peripheral blood, obtained in a trial of Ad26.COV2.S vaccine versus placebo. This sequence was found in a person aged 18 to 65 who received the Ad26.COV2.S COVID-19 vaccine or a placebo.

The CDR3 nucleotides are TGTGCCAGCAGCCGCCCGCTGCCCACAGATACGCAGTATTTT. Translating gives CASSRPLPTDTQYF. The gene calls are TRBV7-2 and TRBJ2-3; D is ambiguous. The germline V and J ends were trimmed by 5 bases and 2 bases, with 11 bases remaining between them. The CDR3 loop spans 14 amino acids. CDR1 is SGHTA and CDR2 is FQGNSA in the germline V gene.